This entry is about one T cell receptor beta chain. Profiled with immunoSEQ multiplex PCR; TCRdb holds only in-frame clones, not every one. Of about 120,000 clones in the sample, 60% to 85% were seen once. The sample comes from a study of blood T cell repertoires in COVID-19. V gave up 2 bases and J gave up 0 bases, with 9 bases separating them. The germline CDR1 and CDR2 sequences are SGHKS and YYEKEE (reference sequence). CDR3 length: 15 amino acids. Sequenced sample: peripheral blood. The V and J genes are TRBV5-5 and TRBJ1-5, with unresolved D. The sequence came from a human donor with acute or convalescent COVID-19. The donor label of this sample is uncertain. The CDR3 here is CASSLEGYSNQPQHF. DNA of the CDR3: TGTGCCAGCAGCTTAGAGGGTTATAGCAATCAGCCCCAGCATTTT.